The present entry profiles one TCR beta chain with its context. What it binds is not known. PCR was performed using 60 Vbeta and 13 Jbeta primers. TCRdb's copy holds only in-frame clones and misses some; the assay was immunoSEQ multiplex PCR. The data show around 150,000 clones, more than 60% seen once. This specimen comes from a study of cytomegalovirus exposure and HLA in healthy donors. Study-level results: TCR beta sequences reportedly predicted most subjects' HLA-A and HLA-B alleles accurately. CMV serostatus stood as the only immune exposure information on hand. Rare sequences made up most TCRs, while some public TCRs were found in many donors.

The CDR3 sequence is 16 residues long. CDR1 MGHDK and CDR2 SYGVNS come from the germline V gene. The junction had 8 bases not matched to a gene; V was cut back by 4 bases and J by 2 bases. The gene calls are TRBV25-1 and TRBJ2-3, with 8 bases fitting TRBD1. What was sequenced was PBMCs. The receptor's source is a male donor in good health and CMV-seronegative. CDR3 amino acids: CASSASGQDHTDTQYF. In DNA, the CDR3 is TGTGCCAGCAGTGCATCGGGACAGGACCACACAGATACGCAGTATTTT.